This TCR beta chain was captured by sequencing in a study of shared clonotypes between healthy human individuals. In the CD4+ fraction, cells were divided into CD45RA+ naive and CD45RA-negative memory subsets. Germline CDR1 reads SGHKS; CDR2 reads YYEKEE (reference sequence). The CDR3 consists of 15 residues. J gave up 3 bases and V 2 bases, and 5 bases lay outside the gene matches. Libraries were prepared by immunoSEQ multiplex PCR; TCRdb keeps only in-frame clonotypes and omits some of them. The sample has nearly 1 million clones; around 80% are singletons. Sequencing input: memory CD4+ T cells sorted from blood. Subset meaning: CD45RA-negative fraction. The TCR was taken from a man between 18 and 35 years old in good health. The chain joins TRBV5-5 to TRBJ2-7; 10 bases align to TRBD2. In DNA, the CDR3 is TGTGCCAGCAGCTTTCGAGGGACTAGCGACTACGAGCAGTACTTC. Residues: CASSFRGTSDYEQYF.